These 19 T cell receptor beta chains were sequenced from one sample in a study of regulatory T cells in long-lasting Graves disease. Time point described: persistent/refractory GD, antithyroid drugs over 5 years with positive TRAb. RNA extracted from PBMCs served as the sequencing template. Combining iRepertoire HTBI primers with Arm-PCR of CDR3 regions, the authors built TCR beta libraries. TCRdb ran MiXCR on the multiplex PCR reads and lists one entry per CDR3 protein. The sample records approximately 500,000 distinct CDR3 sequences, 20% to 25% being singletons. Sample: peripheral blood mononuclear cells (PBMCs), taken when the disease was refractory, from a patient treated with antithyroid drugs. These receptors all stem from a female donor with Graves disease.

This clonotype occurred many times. CDR3 sequence reads: CSVTDPSEAQHF. CDR3 nucleotide sequence: TGCAGCGTAACGGACCCCTCAGAAGCCCAGCATTTT. This chain joins TRBV29-1 and TRBJ1-5; D call uncertain. CDR1 and CDR2 (germline): SQVTM, ANQGSEA. V was cut by 6 bases and J by 11 bases, with 17 bases left in between. This CDR3 comprises 12 residues.

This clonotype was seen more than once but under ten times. In DNA, the CDR3 is TGTGCCAGCTCAACCCTCTACAATCAGCCCCAGCATTTT. It specifies CASSTLYNQPQHF. The gene calls are TRBV18 and TRBJ1-5; D is undetermined. V lost 5 bases and J lost 3, with 8 bases in between. CDR1 KGHSH and CDR2 LQKENI come from the germline V gene. CDR3 size: 13 residues.

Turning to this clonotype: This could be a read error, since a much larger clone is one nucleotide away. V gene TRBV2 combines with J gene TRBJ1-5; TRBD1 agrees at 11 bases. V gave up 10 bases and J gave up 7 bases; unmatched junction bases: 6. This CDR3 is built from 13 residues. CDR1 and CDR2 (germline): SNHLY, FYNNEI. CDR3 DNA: TGTGCCAACCGGACAGGGGGCTGGCAGCCCCAGCATTTT. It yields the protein CANRTGGWQPQHF. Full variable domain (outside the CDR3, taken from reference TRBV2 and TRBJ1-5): EPEVTQTPSHQVTQMGQEVILRCVPISNHLYFYWYRQILGQKVEFLVSFYNNEISEKSEIFDDQFSVERPDGSNFTLKIRSTKLEDSAMYFCANRTGGWQPQHFGDGTRLSIL.

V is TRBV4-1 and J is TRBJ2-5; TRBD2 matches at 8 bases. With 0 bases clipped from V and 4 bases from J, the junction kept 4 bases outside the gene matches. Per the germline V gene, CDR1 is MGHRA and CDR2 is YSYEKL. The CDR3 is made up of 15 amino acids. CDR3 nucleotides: TGCGCCAGCAGCCAAGATTCGGGGGGGGGAGAGACCCAGTACTTC. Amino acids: CASSQDSGGGETQYF.

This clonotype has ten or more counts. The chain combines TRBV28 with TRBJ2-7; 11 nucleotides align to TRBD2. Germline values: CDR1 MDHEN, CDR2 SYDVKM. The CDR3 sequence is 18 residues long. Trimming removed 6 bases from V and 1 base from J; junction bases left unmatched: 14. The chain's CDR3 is CASSYTGLAEEFSYEQYF. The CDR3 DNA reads TGTGCCAGCAGCTATACGGGACTAGCGGAGGAATTTTCCTACGAGCAGTACTTC.

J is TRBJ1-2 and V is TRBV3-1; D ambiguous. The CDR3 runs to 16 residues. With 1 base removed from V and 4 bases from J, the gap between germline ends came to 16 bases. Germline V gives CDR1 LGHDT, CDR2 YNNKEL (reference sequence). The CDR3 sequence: CASSQVFRTAVYGYTF. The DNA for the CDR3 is TGTGCCAGCAGCCAAGTCTTTAGGACCGCTGTCTATGGCTACACCTTC.

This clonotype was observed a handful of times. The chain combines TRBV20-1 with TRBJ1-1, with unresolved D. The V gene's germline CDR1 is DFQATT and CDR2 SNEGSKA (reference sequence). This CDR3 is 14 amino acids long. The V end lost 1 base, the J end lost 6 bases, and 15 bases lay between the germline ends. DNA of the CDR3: TGCAGTGCTAGAGTCCCCGGCGGCGAGGCTGAAGCTTTCTTT. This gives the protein CSARVPGGEAEAFF.

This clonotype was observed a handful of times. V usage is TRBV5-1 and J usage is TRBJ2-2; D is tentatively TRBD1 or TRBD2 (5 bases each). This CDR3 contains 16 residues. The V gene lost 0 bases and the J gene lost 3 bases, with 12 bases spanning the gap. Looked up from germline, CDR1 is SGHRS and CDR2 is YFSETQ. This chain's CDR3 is CASSLAGGSYTGELFF. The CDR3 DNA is TGCGCCAGCAGCTTGGCTGGGGGTAGTTACACCGGGGAGCTGTTTTTT.

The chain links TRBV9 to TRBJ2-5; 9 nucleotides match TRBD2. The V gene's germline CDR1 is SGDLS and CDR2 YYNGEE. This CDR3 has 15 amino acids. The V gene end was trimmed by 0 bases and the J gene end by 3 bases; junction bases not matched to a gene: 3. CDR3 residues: CASSVGASGKETQYF. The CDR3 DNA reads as TGTGCCAGCAGCGTAGGGGCTAGCGGGAAAGAGACCCAGTACTTC. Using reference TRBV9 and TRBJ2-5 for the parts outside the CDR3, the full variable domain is DSGVTQTPKHLITATGQRVTLRCSPRSGDLSVYWYQQSLDQGLQFLIQYYNGEERAKGNILERFSAQQFPDLHSELNLSSLELGDSALYFCASSVGASGKETQYFGPGTRLLVL.

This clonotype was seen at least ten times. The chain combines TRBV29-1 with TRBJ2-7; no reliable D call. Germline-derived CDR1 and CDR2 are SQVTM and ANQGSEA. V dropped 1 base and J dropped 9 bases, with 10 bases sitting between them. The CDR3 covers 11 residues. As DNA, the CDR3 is TGCAGCGTTGAAGCCGGTCTTGGGCAGTACTTC. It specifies CSVEAGLGQYF.

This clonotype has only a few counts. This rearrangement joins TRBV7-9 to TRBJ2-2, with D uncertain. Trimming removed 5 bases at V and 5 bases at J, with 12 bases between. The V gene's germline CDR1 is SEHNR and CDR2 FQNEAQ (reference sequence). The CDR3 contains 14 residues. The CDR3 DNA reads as TGTGCCAGCAGCCGATTCCAAGTGACCGGGGAGCTGTTTTTT. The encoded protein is CASSRFQVTGELFF.

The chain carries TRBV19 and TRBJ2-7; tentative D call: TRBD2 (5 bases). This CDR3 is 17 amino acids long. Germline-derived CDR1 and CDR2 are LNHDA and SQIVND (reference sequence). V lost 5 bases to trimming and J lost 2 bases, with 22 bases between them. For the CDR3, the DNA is TGTGCCAGTAGTCTATCCACGCGGGCCGAACTTACCTACGAGCAGTACTTC. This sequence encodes CASSLSTRAELTYEQYF.

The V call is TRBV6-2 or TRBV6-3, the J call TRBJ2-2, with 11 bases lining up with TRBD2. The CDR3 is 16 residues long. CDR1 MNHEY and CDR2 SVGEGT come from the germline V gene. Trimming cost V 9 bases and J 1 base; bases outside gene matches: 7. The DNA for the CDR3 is TGTGCCAGTTACCCCACTAGCGGGGGGAACACCGGGGAGCTGTTTTTT. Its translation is CASYPTSGGNTGELFF.

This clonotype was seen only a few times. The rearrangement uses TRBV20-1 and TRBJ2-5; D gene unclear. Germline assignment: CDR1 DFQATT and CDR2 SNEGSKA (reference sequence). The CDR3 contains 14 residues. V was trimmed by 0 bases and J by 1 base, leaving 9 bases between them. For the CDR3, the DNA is TGCAGTGCTAGAGATGCAGAGACCCAAGAGACCCAGTACTTC. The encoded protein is CSARDAETQETQYF.

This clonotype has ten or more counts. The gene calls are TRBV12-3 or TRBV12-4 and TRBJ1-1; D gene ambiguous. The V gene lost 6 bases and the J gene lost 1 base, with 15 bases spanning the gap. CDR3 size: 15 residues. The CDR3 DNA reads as TGTGCCAGCAGACAACTTGGACTTCAGAACACTGAAGCTTTCTTT. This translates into CASRQLGLQNTEAFF.

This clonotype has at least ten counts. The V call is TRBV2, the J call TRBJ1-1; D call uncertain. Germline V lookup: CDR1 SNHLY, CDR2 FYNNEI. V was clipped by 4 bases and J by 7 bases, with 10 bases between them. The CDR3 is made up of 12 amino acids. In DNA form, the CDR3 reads TGTGCCAGCAGTGCCAGGAGGGATGAAGCTTTCTTT. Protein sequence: CASSARRDEAFF. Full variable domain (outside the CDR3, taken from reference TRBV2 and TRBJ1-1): EPEVTQTPSHQVTQMGQEVILRCVPISNHLYFYWYRQILGQKVEFLVSFYNNEISEKSEIFDDQFSVERPDGSNFTLKIRSTKLEDSAMYFCASSARRDEAFFGQGTRLTVV.

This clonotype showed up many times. The CDR3 sequence: CASSDHTGELFF. The CDR3 region has the DNA TGTGCCAGCAGCGACCATACCGGGGAGCTGTTTTTT. The chain combines TRBV9 with TRBJ2-2; D gene unclear. This CDR3 has 12 amino acids. V gave up 3 bases and J gave up 5 bases, with 5 bases separating them. Germline V gives CDR1 SGDLS, CDR2 YYNGEE.

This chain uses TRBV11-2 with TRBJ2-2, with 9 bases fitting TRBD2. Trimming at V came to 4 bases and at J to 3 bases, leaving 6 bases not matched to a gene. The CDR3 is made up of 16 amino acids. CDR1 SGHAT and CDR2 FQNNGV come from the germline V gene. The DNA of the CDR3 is TGTGCCAGCAGCTCCCCGGAGCGGGGGGACACCGGGGAGCTGTTTTTT. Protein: CASSSPERGDTGELFF. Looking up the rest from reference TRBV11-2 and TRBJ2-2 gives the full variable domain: EAGVAQSPRYKIIEKRQSVAFWCNPISGHATLYWYQQILGQGPKLLIQFQNNGVVDDSQLPKDRFSAERLKGVDSTLKIQPAKLEDSAVYLCASSSPERGDTGELFFGEGSRLTVL.

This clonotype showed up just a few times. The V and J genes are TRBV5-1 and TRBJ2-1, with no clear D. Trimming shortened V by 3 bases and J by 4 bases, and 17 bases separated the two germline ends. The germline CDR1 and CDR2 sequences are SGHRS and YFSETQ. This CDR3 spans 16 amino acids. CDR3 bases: TGCGCCAGCAGCTCGGCTGGTGACTTCAGTTACAATGAGCAGTTCTTC. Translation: CASSSAGDFSYNEQFF.